Described below is a single TCR beta chain sequence and its context. Some clones are missing from TCRdb's copy, which holds only in-frame ones; the method was immunoSEQ multiplex PCR. The data contain more than 13,000 clones, 70% of them singletons. V was clipped by 5 bases and J by 3 bases, with 8 bases between them. The CDR3 covers 13 residues. Germline V gene sequence: CDR1 SGHTA, CDR2 FQGNSA. This specimen belongs to a study of graft-versus-host responses after intestinal transplantation. Investigators treated the graft tissue so that it released intraepithelial and lamina propria lymphocytes. This chain links TRBV7-2 with TRBJ1-5; D unclear. The sample consisted of ileum tissue, taken 717 days after intestinal transplantation. The clonotype comes from a human patient who received an intestinal transplant, so some T cells may come from the graft donor. CDR3 loop: CASSPWVNQPQHF. The CDR3 nucleotides read TGTGCCAGCAGCCCCTGGGTCAATCAGCCCCAGCATTTT.